There are many counts of the clone carrying this T cell receptor beta chain. No antigen is known for it. The source of the sample is a study of T-cell reconstitution after alpha-beta-depleted transplantation in children. The germline V gene encodes CDR1 SEHNR and CDR2 FQNEAQ (reference sequence). CDR3 size: 15 residues. Trimming took 7 bases from V and 8 from J; bases not matched to a gene: 11. Notes on the study in general: Approximately two months post-transplant, alpha-beta T cells reportedly originated from several hundred expanded graft clones.

Molecular barcoding with unique molecular identifiers was used for the TCRbeta library. MiXCR, run by TCRdb on the PCR reads, gives a single entry per CDR3 protein. The sample has about 98,000 distinct CDR3 sequences; 23% are singletons. V gene TRBV7-9 combines with J gene TRBJ1-2, with TRBD1 matching over 12 bases. This TCR was recovered from a boy aged 2 to 9 with acute lymphoblastic leukemia, due to receive a stem cell transplant. The specimen was PBMCs, collected before TCRalphabeta/CD19-depleted stem cell transplant. CDR3 protein: CASKLTGQGADGYTF. CDR3 bases: TGTGCCAGCAAACTAACGGGACAGGGGGCCGACGGCTACACCTTC.